What follows describes a single TCR beta chain. This sample stems from a study of blood T cell repertoires in COVID-19. Clones were read by immunoSEQ multiplex PCR, and TCRdb kept only the in-frame ones, dropping some. Of about 230,000 clones detected, approximately 84% appear once; the ten largest clones hold around 1%. The V and J ends lost 0 bases and 2 bases, in that order; junction bases with no gene match: 11. The CDR3 extends over 18 amino acids. Germline loops: CDR1 SGHRS, CDR2 YFSETQ. The TCR was taken from a middle-aged man with acute or convalescent COVID-19. V usage is TRBV5-1 and J usage is TRBJ2-1, with 7 bases lining up with TRBD2. Sample: peripheral blood. The CDR3 DNA reads as TGCGCCAGCAGCTTGGCCGGGGAGGGAGCTTCCGCCTACAATGAGCAGTTCTTC. This translates into CASSLAGEGASAYNEQFF.